This TCR beta chain was sequenced for a study of beta chain features in type 1 diabetes. The study, taken as a whole, reports: Type 1 diabetes patients had moderately but significantly shorter TCRB CDR3s in all four CD4+ subsets.

Looked up from germline, CDR1 is SGHRS and CDR2 is YFSETQ. With 4 bases clipped from V and 1 base from J, the junction kept 4 bases outside the gene matches. The CDR3 covers 16 residues. Sorted cells reached over 95% purity in every population. As for this clone: Its antigen is not identified.

Expressed TCRB transcripts were sequenced because the entire RNA isolate underwent reverse transcription. The repertoire was sequenced with immunoSEQ multiplex PCR; TCRdb's copy has only in-frame clones and lacks some. The sample consists of 600,000 to 700,000 clones, around 11% of them appearing once. J is TRBJ2-5 and V is TRBV5-1, with 13 positions matching TRBD2. The origin of this receptor is a man in his thirties or forties with type 1 diabetes. The sequenced sample consisted of naive CD4+ T cells from blood. CDR3 loop: CASSPGLAGAQETQYF. The CDR3 region has the DNA TGCGCCAGCAGCCCTGGACTAGCGGGGGCCCAAGAGACCCAGTACTTC.